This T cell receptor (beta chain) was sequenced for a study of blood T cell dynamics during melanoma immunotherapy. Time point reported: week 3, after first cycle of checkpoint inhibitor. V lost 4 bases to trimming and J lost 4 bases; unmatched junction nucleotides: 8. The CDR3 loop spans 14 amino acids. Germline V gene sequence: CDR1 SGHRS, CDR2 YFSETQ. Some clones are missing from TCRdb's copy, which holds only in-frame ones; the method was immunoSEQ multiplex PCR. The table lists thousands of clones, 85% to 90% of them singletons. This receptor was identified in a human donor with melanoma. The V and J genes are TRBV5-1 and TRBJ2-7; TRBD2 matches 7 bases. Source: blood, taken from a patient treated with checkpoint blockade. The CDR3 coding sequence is TGCGCCAGCAGCATAGCGGGCCCATCATACGAGCAGTACTTC. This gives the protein CASSIAGPSYEQYF.